The 26 T cell receptor beta chains below all came from one sample that was sequenced in a study of blood T cell repertoires in COVID-19. The table came from immunoSEQ multiplex PCR; TCRdb's copy has only in-frame clones and leaves some out. The data hold fewer than 300,000 clones, with around 89% observed a single time. Sequenced material: peripheral blood. These receptors all stem from a woman in her 40s who had recovered from COVID-19.

A single count supports this clone. In the same sample, other DNA sequences code for this CDR3. V is TRBV30 and J is TRBJ1-5; no definite D call. The V gene lost 1 base and the J gene lost 2 bases, with 6 bases spanning the gap. The germline V gene encodes CDR1 GTSNPN and CDR2 SVGIG (reference sequence). CDR3 length equals 13 residues. The DNA of the CDR3 is TGTGCCTGGAGTGGGGGAGGCAATCAGCCCCAGCATTTT. It yields the protein CAWSGGGNQPQHF.

Only a few counts were recorded for this clone. V is TRBV30 and J is TRBJ1-1, with 7 bases fitting TRBD1. The V segment lost 3 bases and the J segment 5 bases; nucleotides outside the gene matches: 6. CDR1 is GTSNPN, CDR2 SVGIG, per germline (reference sequence). CDR3 size: 13 residues. As DNA, the CDR3 is TGTGCCTGGAGAGCGGACAGGCGGACTGAAGCTTTCTTT. Translation gives CAWRADRRTEAFF.

The genes are TRBV14 and TRBJ2-7; 7 nucleotides match TRBD1. Germline V CDR1 and CDR2: SGHDN, FVKESK. CDR3 size: 10 residues. In DNA form, the CDR3 reads TGTGCCAGCAGCCCAACCCCAGGGGGAGTC. This sequence encodes CASSPTPGGV.

The V and J genes are TRBV7-3 and TRBJ2-7, with no clear D. Trimming cost V 4 bases and J 3 bases, with 10 bases left between them. This CDR3 is 13 amino acids long. Germline lookup yields CDR1 SGHTA and CDR2 FQGTGA. The CDR3 is CASSSPGSYEQYF. CDR3 in DNA: TGTGCCAGCAGCTCACCCGGTAGCTACGAGCAGTACTTC.

A few counts support this clone. The rearrangement joins TRBV2 to TRBJ1-6; D is perhaps TRBD1 (6 bases). This CDR3 region has 13 residues. The V gene lost 7 bases and the J gene lost 4 bases, with 8 bases spanning the gap. The germline CDR1 and CDR2 sequences are SNHLY and FYNNEI. CDR3 region: CASTGDYNSPLHF. The DNA of the CDR3 is TGTGCCAGCACAGGGGATTATAATTCACCCCTCCACTTT.

V usage is TRBV19 and J usage is TRBJ2-7, with 7 bases aligning to TRBD1. The V segment lost 7 bases and the J segment 5 bases; nucleotides outside the gene matches: 14. Germline V CDR1 and CDR2: LNHDA, SQIVND (reference sequence). The CDR3 extends over 15 amino acids. CDR3 loop: CASTQGGASSDEQYF. In DNA, the CDR3 is TGTGCCAGTACCCAAGGGGGCGCCTCAAGCGACGAGCAGTACTTC.

About this clone itself: This same CDR3 is encoded by further DNA sequences in the sample. The chain employs TRBV18 and TRBJ2-7; TRBD1 might be the D (5 bases). The germline V and J ends were trimmed by 0 bases and 4 bases, with 7 bases remaining between them. CDR1 KGHSH and CDR2 LQKENI come from the germline V gene. The CDR3 spans 13 residues. The CDR3 region has the DNA TGTGCCAGCTCACCACCTTCAGGGTACGAGCAGTACTTC. It specifies CASSPPSGYEQYF.

Comment on this clone: The sample contains more than one DNA sequence encoding this CDR3. This rearrangement joins TRBV7-9 to TRBJ2-5; D is uncertain. This CDR3 region has 11 residues. V was shortened by 5 bases and J by 2 bases, with 3 bases between the two germline ends. Germline V gene lookup returns CDR1 SEHNR and CDR2 FQNEAQ (reference sequence). The CDR3 DNA reads TGTGCCAGCAGCCAGCAAGAGACCCAGTACTTC. Amino acids: CASSQQETQYF.

The chain recombines TRBV7-2 with TRBJ2-5, with D unclear. CDR1 is SGHTA, CDR2 FQGNSA, per germline. Trimming pared 3 bases from V and 4 bases from J, leaving 15 bases between. This CDR3 has 15 residues. CDR3 bases: TGTGCCAGCAGCTTTGAATTCTCCCGGTTAGAGACCCAGTACTTC. It specifies CASSFEFSRLETQYF. The full variable domain, rest sourced from reference TRBV7-2 and TRBJ2-5, is GAGVSQSPSNKVTEKGKDVELRCDPISGHTALYWYRQSLGQGLEFLIYFQGNSAPDKSGLPSDRFSAERTGGSVSTLTIQRTQQEDSAVYLCASSFEFSRLETQYFGPGTRLLVL.

The genes are TRBV29-1 and TRBJ1-2; TRBD1 aligns across 9 bases. The germline CDR1 and CDR2 sequences are SQVTM and ANQGSEA. The CDR3 sequence is 13 residues long. This CDR3 is CGTQGANTLGYTF. The CDR3 coding sequence is TGCGGCACACAGGGGGCGAACACACTGGGCTACACCTTC.

This chain links TRBV7-2 with TRBJ1-2; D ambiguous. Trimming pared 5 bases from V and 4 bases from J, leaving 26 bases between. CDR3 length: 18 residues. Germline CDR1 is SGHTA and CDR2 is FQGNSA. CDR3 in DNA: TGTGCCAGCAGCCCCCCGGAGAGGGTGTGGGAACTGTTCTATGGCTACACCTTC. This encodes CASSPPERVWELFYGYTF.

The rearrangement joins TRBV18 to TRBJ1-6; D uncertain. This CDR3 contains 13 residues. V was trimmed by 0 bases and J by 7 bases, leaving 4 bases between them. Germline assignment: CDR1 KGHSH and CDR2 LQKENI. The CDR3 region is CASSPPRNSPLHF. The CDR3 bases are TGTGCCAGCTCACCACCCCGGAATTCACCCCTCCACTTT.

The gene calls are TRBV7-2 and TRBJ1-5; 11 nucleotides line up with TRBD1. CDR1 and CDR2 (germline): SGHTA, FQGNSA. V was pared by 3 bases and J by 4 bases, with 5 bases of the junction left unmatched. This CDR3 spans 16 amino acids. The CDR3 bases are TGTGCCAGCAGCTTGGACAGGGGGCCCTCGAATCAGCCCCAGCATTTT. It encodes CASSLDRGPSNQPQHF.

The V call is TRBV5-4, the J call TRBJ1-6, with D possibly matching TRBD1 (5 bases). CDR3 length: 17 amino acids. V was clipped by 1 base and J by 6 bases, with 17 bases between them. In germline, CDR1 is SGHNT, CDR2 YYREEE (reference sequence). The CDR3 loop reads CASSLPMGGFGNSPLHF. CDR3 DNA sequence: TGTGCCAGCAGCTTGCCGATGGGGGGTTTTGGTAATTCACCCCTCCACTTT.

V gene TRBV11-2 combines with J gene TRBJ1-2; the D is unclear. The V gene's germline CDR1 is SGHAT and CDR2 FQNNGV. Trimming cost V 3 bases and J 8 bases, with 10 bases left between them. CDR3 size: 12 residues. The CDR3 sequence is CASSFGPPGYTF. The CDR3, as DNA: TGTGCCAGCAGCTTTGGGCCCCCCGGCTACACCTTC. Together with reference TRBV11-2 and TRBJ1-2, the CDR3 gives the full variable domain: EAGVAQSPRYKIIEKRQSVAFWCNPISGHATLYWYQQILGQGPKLLIQFQNNGVVDDSQLPKDRFSAERLKGVDSTLKIQPAKLEDSAVYLCASSFGPPGYTFGSGTRLTVV.

The chain uses TRBV5-6 and TRBJ1-5; D gene unclear. The CDR3 covers 13 residues. Trimming removed 2 bases from V and 7 bases from J, with 10 bases in between. Germline CDR1 reads SGHDT; CDR2 reads YYEEEE. The CDR3 DNA reads TGTGCCAGCAGCTTCGCAACGGGGCAGCCCCAGCATTTT. Translated: CASSFATGQPQHF.

As regards this clone: At one of its ends the junction is not consistent with the germline gene, which may arise from a read error. This chain uses TRBV3-1 (or the pseudogene TRBV3-2) with TRBJ2-3; TRBD2 matches 12 bases. Germline lookup yields CDR1 LGHDT and CDR2 YNNKEL (reference sequence). This CDR3 comprises 17 residues. The CDR3 region is CASNQPGLAGSTDTQYF. The CDR3 DNA reads as TGTGCCAGCAACCAACCGGGACTAGCGGGTAGCACAGATACGCAGTATTTT.

This chain's CDR3 is CASSPPRGNEQFF. CDR3 bases: TGTGCCAGCTCACCACCCCGGGGCAATGAGCAGTTCTTC. The rearrangement uses TRBV18 and TRBJ2-1; TRBD2 is a possible D gene (5 bases). V lost 0 bases to trimming and J lost 6 bases, with 6 bases between them. The germline gives CDR1 KGHSH, CDR2 LQKENI. The CDR3 is 13 amino acids.

This clone came up once. The chain uses TRBV6-5 and TRBJ2-1, with 7 bases that match TRBD2. The CDR3 length is 16 residues. Germline CDR1 is MNHEY and CDR2 is SVGAGI. V dropped 2 bases and J dropped 9; count of bases not matched to a gene: 13. The CDR3 DNA reads TGTGCCAGCAGTTACCTGGTAGGGCGCGGGAGCTTTGAGCAGTTCTTC. Translation gives CASSYLVGRGSFEQFF.

The chain combines TRBV29-1 with TRBJ1-2; D is unclear. The ends were cut back, 2 bases at V and 8 bases at J, with 15 bases in the middle. This CDR3 has 13 residues. Per the germline V gene, CDR1 is SQVTM and CDR2 is ANQGSEA. The CDR3 protein is CSVESRPGGGYTF. CDR3 DNA sequence: TGCAGCGTTGAATCGCGCCCCGGAGGGGGCTACACCTTC.

J is TRBJ2-1 and V is TRBV11-2; 8 bases fit TRBD2. Germline-derived CDR1 and CDR2 are SGHAT and FQNNGV. V gave up 7 bases and J gave up 5 bases; unmatched junction bases: 10. This CDR3 comprises 15 residues. CDR3 in amino acids: CASTRSGSLDNEQFF. In DNA, the CDR3 is TGTGCCAGCACCCGCAGCGGGAGTCTCGACAATGAGCAGTTCTTC.

The chain uses TRBV11-2 and TRBJ2-3; perhaps TRBD1 as D (5 bases). Trimming shortened V by 5 bases and J by 6 bases, and 12 bases separated the two germline ends. This CDR3 spans 13 amino acids. Germline V gene data show CDR1 as SGHAT and CDR2 as FQNNGV. The CDR3 region is CASSPTGPDTQYF. CDR3 DNA sequence: TGTGCCAGCAGCCCAACAGGCCCGGATACGCAGTATTTT. Using reference TRBV11-2 and TRBJ2-3 for the parts outside the CDR3, the full variable domain is EAGVAQSPRYKIIEKRQSVAFWCNPISGHATLYWYQQILGQGPKLLIQFQNNGVVDDSQLPKDRFSAERLKGVDSTLKIQPAKLEDSAVYLCASSPTGPDTQYFGPGTRLTVL.

A few counts support this clone. The V and J genes are TRBV4-2 and TRBJ2-7, with 7 bases identical to TRBD1. Unmatched junction bases numbered 4, after V lost 1 base and J lost 1 base. This CDR3 is built from 15 residues. Germline CDR1 is LGHNA and CDR2 is YNFKEQ. This chain's CDR3 is CASSQARQGSYEQYF. The CDR3 DNA reads as TGTGCCAGCAGCCAAGCTCGACAGGGATCCTACGAGCAGTACTTC.

This clone was seen many times. This chain connects TRBV24-1 to TRBJ1-3, with a weak D call TRBD1 (5 bases). CDR1 is KGHDR and CDR2 is SFDVKD in the germline V gene. CDR3 length: 17 amino acids. The V gene lost 3 bases and the J gene lost 0 bases, with 14 bases spanning the gap. The CDR3 region has the DNA TGTGCCACCAGTGATCCCCGGGGGGTTCACTCTGGAAACACCATATATTTT. Amino acids: CATSDPRGVHSGNTIYF.

The table lists this clone with a count of one. This chain uses TRBV25-1 with TRBJ1-4, with TRBD1 matching 7 bases. V lost 2 bases, J lost 8 bases, and 5 bases stayed unmatched. This CDR3 region has 14 residues. Germline V CDR1 and CDR2: MGHDK, SYGVNS. CDR3 region: CASSEVGRGEKLFF. In DNA, the CDR3 is TGTGCCAGCAGTGAAGTGGGCAGGGGGGAAAAACTGTTTTTT.

The chain uses TRBV27 and TRBJ2-2, with 9 nucleotides matching TRBD2. The CDR3 has 19 amino acids. V lost 6 bases and J lost 5; bases outside the gene matches: 19. Germline V gives CDR1 MNHEY, CDR2 SMNVEV (reference sequence). Here the CDR3 reads CASSHPKGLAPIRTGELFF. CDR3 coding DNA: TGTGCCAGCAGCCACCCCAAGGGACTAGCCCCAATTCGGACCGGGGAGCTGTTTTTT.